This TCR beta chain was captured in a study of T cell repertoires in cytomegalovirus infection. Looking at the study overall: Recently identified HLA-C-restricted CMV epitopes were among the peptides used. General study points: CMV-specific TCR beta clonotypes restricted by HLA-C dominated the ex vivo response.

Trimming removed 3 bases from V and 8 bases from J, with 20 bases in between. The CDR3 length is 16 residues. Germline CDR1 is MNHEY and CDR2 is SVGAGI. On this clonotype: Its antigen is not known.

TCRdb re-analysed the reads in MiXCR, keeping a single row per CDR3 protein. This sample has approximately 730,000 distinct CDR3 sequences, with almost 30% found just once. The source is a human donor in good health (CMV status not recorded). Some clones in this sample may be carry-over from other donors' samples. The sequences come from cultured CD8+ T cells from PBMCs, collected from culture after CMV antigen stimulation. The chain recombines TRBV6-5 with TRBJ2-1; TRBD2 might be the D (7 bases). The CDR3 region has the DNA TGTGCCAGCAGTTATGGGGGGGGGCCTAGTTTTGATGAGCAGTTCTTC. As protein: CASSYGGGPSFDEQFF.